This TCR beta chain was captured by sequencing in a study of cytomegalovirus exposure and HLA in healthy donors. In the PCR, 60 Vbeta and 13 Jbeta primers were used. Profiled with immunoSEQ multiplex PCR; TCRdb holds only in-frame clones, not every one. The repertoire holds almost 200,000 clones, with 65% to 90% as singletons. The V and J ends lost 5 bases and 1 base respectively, with 22 bases between them. There are 18 residues in the CDR3. Germline-derived CDR1 and CDR2 are MNHEY and SMNVEV (reference sequence). Sample: PBMCs. This chain uses TRBV27 with TRBJ2-3, with D perhaps matching TRBD2 (6 bases). The clonotype comes from a woman aged 45 to 65 in good health and CMV-seronegative. CDR3 in amino acids: CASSLTTSMGSRTDTQYF. DNA of the CDR3: TGTGCCAGCAGTCTTACCACTAGCATGGGGAGCCGCACAGATACGCAGTATTTT.